This T cell receptor (beta chain) was recovered during a study of regulatory T cells in long-lasting Graves disease. Whole-study results and caveats: Favoring TRBV28, TRBJ1-2 and TRBJ2-5 was a feature seen in persistent disease.

About this clonotype itself: As yet, its antigen is unknown.

Indicated time point: newly diagnosed GD, antithyroid drugs for less than 3 months. After RNA was extracted from PBMCs, the TCR library was made from it. In this cohort, patients came from an endocrinology department located in Xi'an, China. Tubes containing EDTA received approximately 8.7 milliliters of drawn peripheral blood. Trimming took 5 bases from V and 3 from J; bases not matched to a gene: 7. Germline CDR1 reads DFQATT; CDR2 reads SNEGSKA (reference sequence). The CDR3 totals 18 residues. Arm-PCR of CDR3 regions with iRepertoire HTBI primers generated TCR beta libraries. TCRdb passed the multiplex PCR reads through MiXCR, listing each CDR3 protein once. This table holds almost 450,000 distinct CDR3 sequences, less than 20% found once. In addition, the sample was reused for a study of T cells in Graves' hyperthyroidism and ophthalmopathy.

The source of this sequence is a young woman with Graves disease. V gene TRBV20-1 combines with J gene TRBJ2-6; 16 nucleotides line up with TRBD2. The specimen comprised peripheral blood mononuclear cells (PBMCs), sampled at new diagnosis, from a patient treated with antithyroid drugs. The CDR3 bases are TGCAGTGCTGGGGGACTAGCGGGAGGGCCTGATGGGGCCAACGTCCTGACTTTC. It specifies CSAGGLAGGPDGANVLTF.